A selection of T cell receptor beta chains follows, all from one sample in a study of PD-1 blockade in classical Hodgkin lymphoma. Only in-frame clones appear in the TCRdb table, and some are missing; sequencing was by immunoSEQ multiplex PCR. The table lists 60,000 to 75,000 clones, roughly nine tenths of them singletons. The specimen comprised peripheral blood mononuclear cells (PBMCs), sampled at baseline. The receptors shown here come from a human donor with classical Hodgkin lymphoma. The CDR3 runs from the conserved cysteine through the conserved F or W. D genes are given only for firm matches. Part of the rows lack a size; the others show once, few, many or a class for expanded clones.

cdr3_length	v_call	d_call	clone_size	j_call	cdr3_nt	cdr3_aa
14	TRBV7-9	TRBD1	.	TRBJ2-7	TGTGCCAGCAGCTTAGCGGGGACAGTCCGGGAGCAGTACTTC	CASSLAGTVREQYF
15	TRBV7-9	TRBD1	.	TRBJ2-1	TGTGCCAGCAGCTTAGTCGGACAGGGGGCAGAAGAGCAGTTCTTC	CASSLVGQGAEEQFF
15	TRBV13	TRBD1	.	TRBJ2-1	TGTGCCAGCAGCCCTTCCGGGACAGGGTGGAATGAGCAGTTCTTC	CASSPSGTGWNEQFF
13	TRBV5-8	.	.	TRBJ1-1	TGTGCCAGCAGCTCATCGATGAACACTGAAGCTTTCTTT	CASSSSMNTEAFF
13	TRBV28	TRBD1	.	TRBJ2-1	TGTGCCAGCAGATCCAGGGGGTACAATGAGCAGTTCTTC	CASRSRGYNEQFF
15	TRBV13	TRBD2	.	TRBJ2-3	TGTGCCAGCAGCTTACTAGCGGCGTCCACAGATACGCAGTATTTT	CASSLLAASTDTQYF
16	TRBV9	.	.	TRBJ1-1	TGTGCCAGCAGCGTAACTATCGACAAAGGGGGGACTGAAGCTTTCTTT	CASSVTIDKGGTEAFF
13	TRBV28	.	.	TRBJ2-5	TGTGCCAGCAGGCCCTCCGGTACCGTACAGCAGTACTTC	CASRPSGTVQQYF
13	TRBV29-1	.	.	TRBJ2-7	TGCAGCGCCACCCCGGCAGGGGTGATTGAGCAGTACTTC	CSATPAGVIEQYF
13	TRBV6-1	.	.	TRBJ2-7	TGTGCCAGCAGTTTGGGGACTTCCTACGAGCAGTACTTC	CASSLGTSYEQYF
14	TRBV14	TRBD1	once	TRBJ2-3	TGTGCCAGCAACCCCAGGGGGACAGTAGATACGCAGTATTTT	CASNPRGTVDTQYF
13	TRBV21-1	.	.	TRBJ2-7	TGTGCCAGCAGCACGGGACAGGGCCACGAGCAGTACTTC	CASSTGQGHEQYF
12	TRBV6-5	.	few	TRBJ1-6	TGTGCCAGCGGAAGCACGGACATTTCCCTCCACTTT	CASGSTDISLHF
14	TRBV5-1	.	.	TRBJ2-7	TGCGCCAGCAGCTTGGTGGGCAGCTACTACGAGCAGTACTTC	CASSLVGSYYEQYF
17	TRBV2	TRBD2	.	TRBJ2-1	TGTGCCAGCAGTGAAGTTTGGCGGGGGAGCTCCTACAATGAGCAGTTCTTC	CASSEVWRGSSYNEQFF
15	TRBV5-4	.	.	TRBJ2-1	TGTGCCAGCAGCTCCCCAGCGGACTCCTACAATGAGCAGTTCTTC	CASSSPADSYNEQFF
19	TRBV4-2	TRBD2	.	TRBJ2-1	TGTGCCAGCAGCCAAGTCTTAACCGGGACTAGCGGGAGTCGGGGTGAGCAGTTCTTC	CASSQVLTGTSGSRGEQFF
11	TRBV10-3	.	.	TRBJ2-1	TGTGCCATCAGTGAGGGTGGTAAGCAGTTCTTC	CAISEGGKQFF
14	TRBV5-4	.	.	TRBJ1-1	TGTGCCAGCAGCTGGGAGACCGGCGGCACTGAAGCTTTCTTT	CASSWETGGTEAFF
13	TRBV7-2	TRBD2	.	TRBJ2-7	TGTGCCAGCAGCCCCCGGGGGGGGTACGAGCAGTACTTC	CASSPRGGYEQYF
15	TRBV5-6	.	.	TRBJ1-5	TGTGCCAGCAGCTTGGGGGGGAGCTCTAATCAGCCCCAGCATTTT	CASSLGGSSNQPQHF
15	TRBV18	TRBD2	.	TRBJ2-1	TGTGCCAGCTCACCATGGCGGGGGGTCGGCAATGAGCAGTTCTTC	CASSPWRGVGNEQFF
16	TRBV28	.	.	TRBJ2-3	TGTGCCAGCAGCTACGAGACAGCAATGGACACAGATACGCAGTATTTT	CASSYETAMDTDTQYF
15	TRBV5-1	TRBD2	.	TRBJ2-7	TGCGCCAGCAGCCCCGGTGGTAGCGGGGCCTACGAGCAGTACTTC	CASSPGGSGAYEQYF
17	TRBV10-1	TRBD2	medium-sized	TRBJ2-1	TGCGCCAGCAGTGAGCCTAGCGGGGGGAGCTCCTACAATGAGCAGTTCTTC	CASSEPSGGSSYNEQFF
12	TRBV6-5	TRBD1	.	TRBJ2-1	TGTGCCAGCAGTTACAACCGGGACAGACAGTTCTTC	CASSYNRDRQFF
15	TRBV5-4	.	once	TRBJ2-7	TGTGCCAGCAGCCAACAGAAATCGTCCTCCTACGAGCAGTACTTC	CASSQQKSSSYEQYF
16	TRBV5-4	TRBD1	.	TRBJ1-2	TGTGCCAGCAGCTTGGGCCCAGGGGGGGCTAACTATGGCTACACCTTC	CASSLGPGGANYGYTF
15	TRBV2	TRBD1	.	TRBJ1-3	TGTGCCAGCAGGAAAGGGGGCGCGGGTGGAAACACCATATATTTT	CASRKGGAGGNTIYF
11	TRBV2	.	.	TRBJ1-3	TGTGCCAGCGCCCGGGATTTCACCATATATTTT	CASARDFTIYF
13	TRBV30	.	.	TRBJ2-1	TGTGCCTGGAGTGTAACGTATTACGATGAGCAGTTCTTC	CAWSVTYYDEQFF
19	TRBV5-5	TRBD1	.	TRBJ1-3	TGTGCCAGCAGCTTGGCTTCGTTTCCCGGGACAGGGGGCGTAAACACCATATATTTT	CASSLASFPGTGGVNTIYF
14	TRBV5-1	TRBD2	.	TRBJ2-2	TGCGCCAGCAGCTTACTAGCGGGCACCGGGGAGCTGTTTTTT	CASSLLAGTGELFF
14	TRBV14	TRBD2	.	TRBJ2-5	TGTGCCAGCAGCGCGTTAGCGGGAACTGAGACCCAGTACTTC	CASSALAGTETQYF
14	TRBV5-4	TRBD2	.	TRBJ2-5	TGTGCCAGCAGCTTGTCCGCGGGAGAAGAGACCCAGTACTTC	CASSLSAGEETQYF
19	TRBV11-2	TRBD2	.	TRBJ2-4	TGTGCCAGCAGCTTAGCTCACTTTGCGGGAGTAATGTTCAAAAACATTCAGTACTTC	CASSLAHFAGVMFKNIQYF
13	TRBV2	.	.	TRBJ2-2	TGTGCCAGCAGTGTTCAGGCAGGCGGGGAGCTGTTTTTT	CASSVQAGGELFF
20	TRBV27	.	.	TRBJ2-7	TGTGCCAGCAGTTTCCAAACCTACGGTACTGCAACCCCACCAATCTACGAGCAGTACTTC	CASSFQTYGTATPPIYEQYF
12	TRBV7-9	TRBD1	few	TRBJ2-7	TGTGCCAGCAGCTTGGACAGGGGGCCGGTGTACTTC	CASSLDRGPVYF
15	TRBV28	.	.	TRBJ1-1	TGTGCCAGCAGTTTTTTAGGCGTTAGGAGGTCTGAAGCTTTCTTT	CASSFLGVRRSEAFF
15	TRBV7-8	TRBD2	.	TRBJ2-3	TGTGCCAGCAGCTTATCTAGCGGGAGGACAGATACGCAGTATTTT	CASSLSSGRTDTQYF
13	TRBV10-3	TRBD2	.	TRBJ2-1	TGTGCCATCAGGACCGCGGGGGGAAATGAGCAGTTCTTC	CAIRTAGGNEQFF
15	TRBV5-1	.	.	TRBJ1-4	TGCGCCAGCAGCTTGGGGGTCAGGGACTATGAAAAACTGTTTTTT	CASSLGVRDYEKLFF
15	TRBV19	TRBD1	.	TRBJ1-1	TGTGCCAGTAGTATTCCCCAGGGGGTATGGACTGAAGCTTTCTTT	CASSIPQGVWTEAFF
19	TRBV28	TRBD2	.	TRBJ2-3	TGTGCCAGCAGCCACCGCCGGGGTAGCGGGGGAAGTAGCACAGATACGCAGTATTTT	CASSHRRGSGGSSTDTQYF
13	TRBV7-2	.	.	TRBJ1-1	TGTGCCAGCAGCTTAGATCTCGGACGGCAAGCTTTCTTT	CASSLDLGRQAFF
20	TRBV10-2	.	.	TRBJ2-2	TGCGCCAGCAGTGAGGACAGGGAGACACTAGCGAGGGGACCCACCGGGGAGCTGTTTTTT	CASSEDRETLARGPTGELFF
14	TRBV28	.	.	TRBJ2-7	TGTGCCAGCCGATTTCGGGGGGCGGGGTACGAGCAGTACTTC	CASRFRGAGYEQYF
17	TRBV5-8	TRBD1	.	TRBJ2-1	TGTGCCAGCAGCCCGGGGGTGGGACAGGGGAGGTACAATGAGCAGTTCTTC	CASSPGVGQGRYNEQFF
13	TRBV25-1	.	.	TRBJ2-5	TGTGCCAGCAGTGAATGGGACCAAGAGACCCAGTACTTC	CASSEWDQETQYF
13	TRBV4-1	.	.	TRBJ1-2	TGCGCCAGCAGCCATCACGGAGGGGATGGCTACACCTTC	CASSHHGGDGYTF
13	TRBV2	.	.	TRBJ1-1	TGTGCCAGCTCACAGGAGATGAACACTGAAGCTTTCTTT	CASSQEMNTEAFF
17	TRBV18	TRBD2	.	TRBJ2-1	TGTGCCAGCTCACCACAAGGCGCGGGAGGGATTAAGAATGAGCAGTTCTTC	CASSPQGAGGIKNEQFF